A selection of T cell receptor beta chains follows, all from one sample in a study of control samples from healthy donors and cancer patients. The assay was immunoSEQ multiplex PCR, and TCRdb's table has in-frame clones only and misses some. The table includes about 94,000 clones, 90% detected once. Sequenced material: blood. The receptor set was obtained from a woman between 18 and 29 years old in good health. Both conserved end residues are part of each CDR3. The D gene is left open where the match is weak. A row's size may be missing; if present it is once, few, many or a size class.

D gene | clone size | J gene | V gene | CDR3 protein | CDR3 DNA
- | once | TRBJ1-2 | TRBV7-3 | CASSLTGKGYGYTF | TGTGCCAGCAGCTTAACGGGGAAGGGTTATGGCTACACCTTC
- | - | TRBJ1-1 | TRBV7-6 | CASSSRTDGNTEAFF | TGTGCCAGCAGCTCGCGAACGGACGGCAACACTGAAGCTTTCTTT
TRBD1 | - | TRBJ1-1 | TRBV3-1/TRBV3-2 | CASRGQASNTEAFF | TGTGCCAGCAGGGGACAGGCGTCGAACACTGAAGCTTTCTTT
- | - | TRBJ1-6 | TRBV6-5 | CATWTSNSPLHF | TGTGCCACTTGGACCTCTAATTCACCCCTCCACTTT
TRBD1 | - | TRBJ1-2 | TRBV2 | CASSSLTGGANGYTF | TGTGCCAGCAGTTCCCTGACAGGGGGCGCCAATGGCTACACCTTC
TRBD1 | - | TRBJ1-2 | TRBV29-1 | CSVERQGSNYGYTF | TGCAGCGTTGAGCGACAGGGTTCCAACTATGGCTACACCTTC
- | - | TRBJ1-4 | TRBV19 | CASRLFDRSNEKLFF | TGTGCCAGTCGGCTATTTGACAGAAGTAATGAAAAACTGTTTTTT
- | - | TRBJ2-7 | TRBV3-1/TRBV3-2 | CASSQVDEQYF | TGTGCCAGCAGCCAAGTTGACGAGCAGTACTTC
- | once | TRBJ2-6 | TRBV15 | CATSRDQEFSGANVLTF | TGTGCCACCAGCAGAGATCAGGAATTCTCTGGGGCCAACGTCCTGACTTTC
- | - | TRBJ1-2 | TRBV2 | CASSESLTGGDGYTF | TGTGCCAGCAGTGAAAGCTTGACAGGAGGGGATGGCTACACCTTC
- | - | TRBJ2-7 | TRBV3-1/TRBV3-2 | CASSQETGRVPSNF | TGTGCCAGCAGCCAAGAGACAGGCAGGGTCCCATCCAACTTC
TRBD1 | once | TRBJ1-1 | TRBV5-5 | CASSFLRGDTEAFF | TGTGCCAGCAGCTTCCTCAGGGGGGACACTGAAGCTTTCTTT
- | - | TRBJ1-1 | TRBV6-5 | CASSYAGSTEAFF | TGTGCCAGCAGTTACGCGGGGTCCACTGAAGCTTTCTTT
- | - | TRBJ1-1 | TRBV4-1 | CASSQVYQGITEAFF | TGCGCCAGCAGCCAAGTTTACCAGGGGATCACTGAAGCTTTCTTT
- | - | TRBJ2-1 | TRBV4-1 | CASSQVEGARGNEQFF | TGCGCCAGCAGCCAAGTGGAGGGGGCGAGGGGGAATGAGCAGTTCTTC
- | once | TRBJ1-2 | TRBV2 | CASSEANPPGYTF | TGTGCCAGCAGTGAAGCCAACCCCCCGGGCTACACCTTC
TRBD1 | - | TRBJ1-1 | TRBV7-9 | CASSDRQQGANTEAFF | TGTGCCAGCAGCGATAGACAACAGGGGGCGAACACTGAAGCTTTCTTT
- | - | TRBJ2-3 | TRBV12-3/TRBV12-4 | CASSVLDTQYF | TGTGCCAGCAGCGTTTTGGATACGCAGTATTTT
TRBD2 | once | TRBJ2-2 | TRBV7-7 | CASSLDGRMGTGELFF | TGTGCCAGCAGCTTAGACGGGAGGATGGGCACCGGGGAGCTGTTTTTT
TRBD2 | - | TRBJ2-5 | TRBV7-2 | CASSPASGTETQYF | TGTGCCAGTAGTCCGGCTAGCGGGACGGAGACCCAGTACTTC
- | - | TRBJ1-1 | TRBV5-5 | CASSPGTANTEAFF | TGTGCCAGCAGTCCCGGGACTGCGAACACTGAAGCTTTCTTT
TRBD1 | - | TRBJ2-5 | TRBV5-1 | CASSTGTGETQYF | TGCGCCAGCAGCACGGGGACAGGGGAGACCCAGTACTTC
TRBD2 | - | TRBJ2-7 | TRBV9 | CASSARNLAGPSYEQYF | TGTGCCAGCAGCGCCCGGAACCTAGCGGGGCCCTCCTACGAGCAGTACTTC
TRBD2 | - | TRBJ2-4 | TRBV12-5 | CASGLVGGAVNIQYF | TGTGCTAGTGGTTTGGTCGGGGGGGCCGTGAACATTCAGTACTTC
- | - | TRBJ2-2 | TRBV4-2 | CASSQIRGSNTGELFF | TGTGCCAGCAGCCAAATCCGGGGGTCGAACACCGGGGAGCTGTTTTTT
- | - | TRBJ1-1 | TRBV5-1 | CASRFRQTNTEAFF | TGCGCCAGCAGGTTTCGGCAGACGAACACTGAAGCTTTCTTT
- | - | TRBJ1-1 | TRBV7-3 | CASSLVRVGVTEAFF | TGTGCCAGCAGCTTAGTGCGGGTTGGCGTCACTGAAGCTTTCTTT
TRBD1 | - | TRBJ1-1 | TRBV6-5 | CASRLNRGDTEAFF | TGTGCCAGCAGACTTAACAGGGGGGACACTGAAGCTTTCTTT
- | - | TRBJ1-5 | TRBV4-1 | CASSQDPIRGQPQHF | TGCGCCAGCAGCCAAGACCCGATAAGGGGGCAGCCCCAGCATTTT
- | - | TRBJ1-1 | TRBV29-1 | CSVGRTENTEAFF | TGCAGCGTTGGCCGGACGGAGAACACTGAAGCTTTCTTT
TRBD1 | - | TRBJ1-2 | TRBV6-5 | CASSPGQGTFYGYTF | TGTGCCAGCAGTCCGGGACAGGGGACCTTCTATGGCTACACCTTC
- | - | TRBJ1-4 | TRBV7-9 | CASGLRGGGEKLFF | TGTGCCAGCGGACTTCGGGGAGGCGGTGAAAAACTGTTTTTT
- | - | TRBJ2-3 | TRBV7-3 | CASSWGGATTDTQYF | TGTGCCAGCAGTTGGGGGGGCGCGACCACAGATACGCAGTATTTT
- | - | TRBJ2-2 | TRBV5-1 | CASSANTGELFF | TGCGCCAGCAGCGCTAACACCGGGGAGCTGTTTTTT
- | - | TRBJ1-1 | TRBV28 | CASSSSLGHRLNTEAFF | TGTGCCAGCAGTTCCTCCTTAGGACACAGATTGAACACTGAAGCTTTCTTT
- | - | TRBJ1-2 | TRBV24-1 | CATSDLEGGYTF | TGTGCCACCAGTGATTTGGAGGGGGGCTACACCTTC
- | - | TRBJ2-3 | TRBV2 | CASSLGFTDTQYF | TGTGCCAGCAGTCTGGGGTTCACAGATACGCAGTATTTT
- | few | TRBJ1-2 | TRBV7-8 | CASSLFIEANYGYTF | TGTGCCAGCAGCTTATTCATCGAAGCTAACTATGGCTACACCTTC
- | few | TRBJ1-5 | TRBV7-9 | CASSLDEGLVQPQHF | TGTGCCAGCAGCTTAGACGAGGGTCTCGTACAGCCCCAGCATTTT
TRBD2 | - | TRBJ2-2 | TRBV28 | CASRAGVTGELFF | TGTGCCAGCAGAGCGGGGGTAACCGGGGAGCTGTTTTTT
TRBD2 | few | TRBJ2-3 | TRBV7-9 | CASSLGRGGVADTQYF | TGTGCCAGCAGCTTAGGGCGCGGGGGGGTGGCAGATACGCAGTATTTT
TRBD1 | once | TRBJ1-2 | TRBV10-3 | CAISESLGQGTNYGYTF | TGTGCCATCAGTGAGTCGCTGGGACAGGGTACCAACTATGGCTACACCTTC
TRBD1 | - | TRBJ1-2 | TRBV10-3 | CAIKGTVSYGYTF | TGTGCCATCAAAGGGACAGTAAGTTATGGCTACACCTTC
TRBD1 | - | TRBJ1-4 | TRBV11-2 | CASSSGQGTNEKLFF | TGTGCCAGCAGCTCCGGACAGGGGACTAATGAAAAACTGTTTTTT
- | - | TRBJ2-3 | TRBV4-1 | CASSQETVSTDTQYF | TGCGCCAGCAGCCAAGAGACCGTTAGCACAGATACGCAGTATTTT
- | - | TRBJ2-7 | TRBV10-1 | CASTTVYEQYF | TGCGCCAGCACTACAGTTTACGAGCAGTACTTC